This T cell receptor beta chain derives from a study of T cell repertoires in aging, cancer and after chemotherapy. Study observations and caveats: Untreated cancer patients had significantly lower blood TCR diversity than age-matched healthy donors.

Peripheral blood genomic DNA, not sorted cells or RNA, was the template. In this sample, this clonotype turned up a few times. Its antigen is not identified. Germline V lookup: CDR1 MDHEN, CDR2 SYDVKM. The CDR3 is 17 residues long. J gave up 5 bases and V 2 bases, and 13 bases lay outside the gene matches. TRB rearrangements spanning V, D and J were amplified using mixed TRB-A/B primers. TCRdb itself ran the multiplex PCR reads through MiXCR, one entry per CDR3 protein. There are 350 to 450 distinct CDR3 sequences in the sample; 15% to 20% occur only once, and approximately 51% lies in the top ten. The origin of this receptor is a human donor with a solid tumor. This rearrangement joins TRBV28 to TRBJ1-1, with TRBD1 identical over 8 bases. Sequenced: blood. The DNA of the CDR3 is TGTGCCAGCAGTTTAAGTAATAGGCACAGGGGGACTACTGAAGCTTTCTTT. Translated: CASSLSNRHRGTTEAFF.